A selection of T cell receptor beta chains follows, all from one sample in a study of T cell responses to AZD1222 COVID-19 vaccine. Data came from immunoSEQ multiplex PCR; TCRdb stores just in-frame clones and leaves some out. The top ten hold approximately 4.8% of the sample, which has 100,000 to 130,000 clones, 87% seen once. Material: peripheral blood, obtained 28 days after the second AZD1222 dose. These receptors were collected from an adult who received the AZD1222 COVID-19 vaccine. The CDR3 runs from the conserved cysteine through the conserved F or W. A D gene is named only where the DNA matches it firmly. Not every row has a clone size; where given, it reads once, few, many or a size class.

>TRBJ1-2|-|-|TRBV11-2
CASSLGDWHGYTF
TGTGCCAGCAGCTTAGGCGATTGGCACGGCTACACCTTC
>TRBJ2-2|-|-|TRBV19
CASARGWANTGELFF
TGTGCCAGTGCCCGGGGGTGGGCGAACACCGGGGAGCTGTTTTTT
>TRBJ1-5|TRBD1|-|TRBV7-2
CASRPNRGPQHF
TGTGCCAGCAGACCCAACAGGGGACCCCAGCATTTT
>TRBJ1-1|-|-|TRBV19
CASSIDQETEAFF
TGTGCCAGTAGTATAGACCAGGAGACTGAAGCTTTCTTT
>TRBJ1-1|-|-|TRBV6-2/TRBV6-3
CASSYSRGTEAFF
TGTGCCAGCAGTTACAGCAGGGGCACTGAAGCTTTCTTT
>TRBJ2-7|TRBD1|-|TRBV12-3/TRBV12-4
CASSLDRGHEQYF
TGTGCCAGCAGTCTGGACAGGGGCCACGAGCAGTACTTC
>TRBJ2-2|-|-|TRBV5-1
CASSLETGELFF
TGCGCCAGCAGCTTGGAAACCGGGGAGCTGTTTTTT
>TRBJ1-1|-|-|TRBV18
CASSQSEGQGTEAFF
TGTGCCAGCTCCCAGTCTGAGGGGCAGGGAACTGAAGCTTTCTTT
>TRBJ2-3|-|few|TRBV2
CASNARRGANTDTQYF
TGTGCCAGCAATGCCCGGAGGGGGGCCAACACAGATACGCAGTATTTT
>TRBJ2-3|-|-|TRBV28
CASSIALTDTQYF
TGTGCCAGCAGTATAGCCTTGACAGATACGCAGTATTTT
>TRBJ2-7|-|few|TRBV7-8
CASSLGRGLGYEQYF
TGTGCCAGCAGCTTGGGGCGCGGGCTGGGCTACGAGCAGTACTTC
>TRBJ2-4|TRBD1|-|TRBV10-1
CASSESRDRLLAKNIQYF
TGCGCCAGCAGTGAGTCGAGGGACAGACTTTTAGCCAAAAACATTCAGTACTTC
>TRBJ1-5|-|once|TRBV7-2
CASSLSRGYQPQHF
TGTGCCAGCAGCTTAAGCAGGGGATATCAGCCCCAGCATTTT
>TRBJ2-5|-|-|TRBV6-2/TRBV6-3
CASSLGTVYQETQYF
TGTGCCAGCAGCCTTGGGACGGTGTACCAAGAGACCCAGTACTTC
>TRBJ1-2|-|-|TRBV7-2
CASSSRTENYGYTF
TGTGCCAGCAGCTCGCGGACTGAGAACTATGGCTACACCTTC
>TRBJ2-3|TRBD1|-|TRBV9
CASSGDRGGTDTQYF
TGTGCCAGCAGCGGGGACAGGGGTGGCACAGATACGCAGTATTTT
>TRBJ2-4|TRBD2|-|TRBV5-1
CASSALGRGLGKNIQYF
TGCGCCAGCAGCGCCCTTGGGAGGGGTTTGGGCAAAAACATTCAGTACTTC